Listed below are T cell receptor beta chains from one sample, sequenced in a study of blood T cell repertoires in COVID-19. Only in-frame clones appear in the TCRdb table, and some are missing; sequencing was by immunoSEQ multiplex PCR. The sample lists approximately 130,000 clones, 81% occurring once. Sample: peripheral blood. These receptor sequences come from a woman between 55 and 75 years old with active or convalescent COVID-19. The CDR3 runs from the conserved cysteine through the conserved F or W. The D gene is left open where the match is weak. Clone size is stated in some rows and not others, as once, few, many or a class when expanded.

V gene	CDR3 length	J gene	D gene	clone size	CDR3 protein	CDR3 DNA
TRBV6-2/TRBV6-3	14	TRBJ2-5	NA	once	CASSARDIQETQYF	TGTGCCAGCAGCGCGAGGGACATCCAAGAGACCCAGTACTTC
TRBV5-5	15	TRBJ1-4	NA	few	CASSSMTGDNEKLFF	TGTGCCAGCAGCTCGATGACAGGAGATAATGAAAAACTGTTTTTT
TRBV28	16	TRBJ2-5	NA	once	CASSLKGRSAGETQYF	TGTGCCAGCAGTTTAAAAGGGAGGTCTGCGGGAGAGACCCAGTACTTC
TRBV27	15	TRBJ2-1	TRBD2	NA	CASSRLAGASREQFF	TGTGCCAGCAGCCGACTAGCGGGAGCTTCCAGGGAGCAGTTCTTC
TRBV10-1	16	TRBJ1-1	NA	NA	CASSEARGSPNTEAFF	TGCGCCAGCAGTGAGGCCCGGGGGTCGCCGAACACTGAAGCTTTCTTT
TRBV3-1/TRBV3-2	17	TRBJ2-6	NA	many	CASSVRDISSGANVLTF	TGTGCCAGCAGCGTCCGGGACATTTCCTCTGGGGCCAACGTCCTGACTTTC
TRBV5-6	14	TRBJ1-5	NA	NA	CASRSRIGNQPQHF	TGTGCCAGCCGCTCCCGCATAGGCAATCAGCCCCAGCATTTT
TRBV28	15	TRBJ1-2	TRBD1	NA	CASSLRRDRGRGYTF	TGTGCCAGCAGTTTGAGACGGGACAGGGGAAGAGGCTACACCTTC
TRBV3-1/TRBV3-2	14	TRBJ1-2	NA	once	CASSEEGTGSISTF	TGTGCCAGCAGCGAAGAGGGTACAGGTTCTATCTCTACCTTC
TRBV5-6	14	TRBJ1-2	TRBD1	NA	CASSAGTVYYGYTF	TGTGCCAGCAGCGCCGGGACAGTCTACTATGGCTACACCTTC
TRBV11-2	17	TRBJ2-3	TRBD1	once	CASSPLTGALGTDTQYF	TGTGCCAGCAGCCCACTAACAGGGGCGTTAGGAACAGATACGCAGTATTTT
TRBV6-5	16	TRBJ1-5	NA	NA	CASSSPIRGDFQPQHF	TGTGCCAGCAGTTCACCGATCAGGGGCGATTTTCAGCCCCAGCATTTT
TRBV6-4	13	TRBJ1-6	NA	NA	CASSATVSSPLHF	TGTGCCAGCAGTGCCACTGTATCCTCACCCCTCCACTTT
TRBV19	13	TRBJ1-2	NA	NA	CASSPQGVYGYTF	TGTGCCAGTAGTCCACAGGGCGTCTATGGCTACACCTTC
TRBV4-3	15	TRBJ1-6	NA	once	CASSQVFSVNSPLHF	TGCGCCAGCAGCCAAGTGTTTTCAGTTAATTCACCCCTCCACTTT
TRBV15	15	TRBJ1-2	NA	NA	CATSRNIQVRYGYTF	TGTGCCACCAGCAGAAACATACAGGTCCGCTATGGCTACACCTTC